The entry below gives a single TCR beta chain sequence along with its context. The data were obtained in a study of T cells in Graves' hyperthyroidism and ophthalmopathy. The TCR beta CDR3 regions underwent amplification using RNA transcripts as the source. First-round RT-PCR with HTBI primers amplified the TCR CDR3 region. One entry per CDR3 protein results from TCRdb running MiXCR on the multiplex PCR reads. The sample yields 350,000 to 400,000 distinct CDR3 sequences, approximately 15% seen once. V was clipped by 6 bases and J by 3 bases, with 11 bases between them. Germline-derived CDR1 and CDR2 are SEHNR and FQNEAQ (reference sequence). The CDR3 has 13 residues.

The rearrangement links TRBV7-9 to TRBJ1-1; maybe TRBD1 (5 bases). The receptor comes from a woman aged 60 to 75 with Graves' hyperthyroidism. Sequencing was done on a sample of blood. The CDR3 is CASSWDLDTEAFF. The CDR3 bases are TGTGCCAGCAGTTGGGACCTGGACACTGAAGCTTTCTTT.